This TCR beta chain appears in the sequencing data of a study of blood T cell repertoires in COVID-19. Background on the study: T cells, B-cell-depleted T cells, or PBMCs provided the cDNA or gDNA that served as material.

Source study methods: Researchers report that nucleated cell counts were estimated from reference gene primer amplification. The data were produced by immunoSEQ multiplex PCR, yet TCRdb's version contains in-frame clones alone and is incomplete. Clone size and V and J calls were adopted from that table, with D and trimming inferred from the DNA. The sample contains tens of thousands of clones, about 90% of which appear only once. Seattle-derived patients entered the study during active infection and were followed longitudinally. Germline V lookup: CDR1 SGDLS, CDR2 YYNGEE. Trimming took 4 bases from V and 3 from J; bases not matched to a gene: 7. The CDR3 sequence is 16 residues long.

This clonotype was obtained from a man aged 50 to 60 with COVID-19, enrolled during active disease. Sequences were obtained from peripheral blood. The chain uses TRBV9 and TRBJ2-7, with 13 bases matching TRBD2. The CDR3 spells CASSPGTSGVSYEQYF. The CDR3 DNA follows: TGTGCCAGCAGCCCCGGGACTAGCGGGGTTAGCTACGAGCAGTACTTC.